The rows below give T cell receptor beta chains drawn from one sample of a study of a mutant IDH1 vaccine in newly diagnosed glioma. Some clones are missing from TCRdb's copy, which holds only in-frame ones; the method was immunoSEQ multiplex PCR. The data hold approximately 11,000 clones, with 88% observed a single time. Their antigen targets remain unknown. The sample consisted of PBMCs, taken from a glioma patient whose treatment included an IDH1 peptide vaccine. These TCRs come from a woman aged 35 to 49 with glioma. Some clones in this sample may be carry-over from other donors' samples. The CDR3 runs from the conserved cysteine through the conserved F or W. The D gene is left open where the match is weak. Rows may omit the clone size; those that give it use once, few, many or a size class.

NA	NA	TRBV4-1	TRBJ1-1	CASSRGQSTEAFF	TGCGCCAGCAGCCGCGGACAGTCCACTGAAGCTTTCTTT
NA	NA	TRBV5-1	TRBJ2-7	CASSPDAGVDEQYF	TGCGCCAGCAGCCCGGACGCAGGGGTGGACGAGCAGTACTTC
TRBD1	NA	TRBV5-5	TRBJ2-1	CASSSSGTGYNEQFF	TGTGCCAGCAGCTCCTCCGGGACAGGCTACAATGAGCAGTTCTTC
TRBD2	NA	TRBV14	TRBJ2-5	CASSRPGLAGVEETQYF	TGTGCCAGCAGCCGGCCGGGACTAGCGGGAGTTGAGGAGACCCAGTACTTC
NA	NA	TRBV4-3	TRBJ1-1	CASSPGVVVGHTEAFF	TGCGCCAGCAGCCCTGGGGTCGTCGTGGGACACACTGAAGCTTTCTTT
NA	NA	TRBV4-2	TRBJ2-3	CASSQDWNPSTDTQYF	TGTGCCAGCAGCCAAGACTGGAACCCTAGCACAGATACGCAGTATTTT
TRBD1	NA	TRBV19	TRBJ1-2	CASPWTGFDYGYTF	TGTGCCAGTCCATGGACAGGGTTTGACTATGGCTACACCTTC
NA	NA	TRBV2	TRBJ1-2	CASSERGYGYTF	TGTGCCAGCAGTGAAAGGGGATATGGCTACACCTTC
TRBD1	NA	TRBV30	TRBJ1-5	CAWSVGTGNQPQHF	TGTGCCTGGAGTGTAGGGACAGGGAATCAGCCCCAGCATTTT
NA	NA	TRBV5-6	TRBJ1-2	CASSWAGVQGYTF	TGTGCCAGCAGCTGGGCCGGGGTACAAGGCTACACCTTC
NA	NA	TRBV19	TRBJ1-4	CASSAYGGTNEKLFF	TGTGCCAGTAGTGCTTATGGGGGCACGAATGAAAAACTGTTTTTT
NA	NA	TRBV7-7	TRBJ2-5	CASSLLGKQETQYF	TGTGCCAGCAGCTTACTTGGCAAGCAAGAGACCCAGTACTTC
NA	NA	TRBV30	TRBJ1-1	CAWTLGQGDTEAFF	TGTGCCTGGACCCTAGGGCAGGGCGACACTGAAGCTTTCTTT
TRBD2	NA	TRBV5-6	TRBJ2-1	CASSLSGTSGDYNEQFF	TGTGCCAGCAGCTTGAGTGGGACTAGCGGGGATTACAATGAGCAGTTCTTC
NA	NA	TRBV5-1	TRBJ2-1	CASGGGRERGNEQFF	TGCGCCAGCGGGGGGGGTCGGGAGAGGGGGAATGAGCAGTTCTTC
NA	NA	TRBV4-1	TRBJ2-5	CASSHERGSGPRDQYF	TGCGCCAGCAGCCATGAAAGGGGGAGCGGCCCCAGGGACCAGTACTTC
NA	NA	TRBV28	TRBJ2-7	CASSTTSPPIHEQYF	TGTGCCAGCAGTACAACCTCCCCCCCAATACACGAGCAGTACTTC
NA	NA	TRBV19	TRBJ1-5	CASTNPNGGVRSQPQHF	TGTGCCAGTACCAATCCTAATGGGGGGGTTCGGAGTCAGCCCCAGCATTTT
TRBD2	NA	TRBV5-1	TRBJ2-3	CASSTTSGASTDTQYF	TGCGCCAGCAGCACAACTAGCGGGGCATCCACAGATACGCAGTATTTT
NA	NA	TRBV5-1	TRBJ1-4	CASREAEKLFF	TGCGCCAGCAGGGAGGCTGAAAAACTGTTTTTT
TRBD2	NA	TRBV5-1	TRBJ2-5	CASRPSLAGETQYF	TGCGCCAGCAGACCCTCACTAGCGGGAGAGACCCAGTACTTC
TRBD2	NA	TRBV4-1	TRBJ2-1	CASSQGPLRTSGYNEQFF	TGCGCCAGCAGCCAAGGTCCCCTCAGGACTAGCGGTTACAATGAGCAGTTCTTC
NA	once	TRBV19	TRBJ1-1	CASSMTSEAFF	TGTGCCAGTAGTATGACAAGCGAAGCTTTCTTT
NA	large	TRBV11-2	TRBJ1-1	CASSLVPGPNNEAFF	TGTGCCAGCAGCTTAGTCCCGGGACCTAACAATGAAGCTTTCTTT